This entry concerns a single TCR beta chain. This entry belongs to a study of control samples from healthy donors and cancer patients. The table came from immunoSEQ multiplex PCR; TCRdb's copy has only in-frame clones and leaves some out. The sample records around 96,000 clones, more than 80% being singletons. The TCR comes from a man younger than 35 in good health. The sample was blood.

CDR3 nucleotides: TGTGCCAGCAGTTTACGCTCACAGGGGGCGCGTGAGCAGTTCTTC. Protein sequence: CASSLRSQGAREQFF. The rearrangement uses TRBV27 and TRBJ2-1; TRBD1 matches 9 bases. The CDR3 length is 15 residues. Trimming at V came to 2 bases and at J to 9 bases, leaving 8 bases not matched to a gene. Germline V gene lookup returns CDR1 MNHEY and CDR2 SMNVEV (reference sequence).